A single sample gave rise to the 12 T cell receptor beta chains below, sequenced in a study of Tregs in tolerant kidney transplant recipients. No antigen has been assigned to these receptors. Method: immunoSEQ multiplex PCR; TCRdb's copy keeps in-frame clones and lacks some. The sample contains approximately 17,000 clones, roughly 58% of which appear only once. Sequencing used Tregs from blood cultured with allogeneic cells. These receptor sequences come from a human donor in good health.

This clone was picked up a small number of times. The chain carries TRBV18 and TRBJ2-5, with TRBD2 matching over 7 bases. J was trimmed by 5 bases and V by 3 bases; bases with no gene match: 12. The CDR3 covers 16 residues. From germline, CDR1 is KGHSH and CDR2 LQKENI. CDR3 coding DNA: TGTGCCAGCTCACCCCGGCCGGGCGGGAGCGGGGAGACCCAGTACTTC. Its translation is CASSPRPGGSGETQYF.

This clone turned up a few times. The CDR3 sequence is CASSPDPGQGAHTQYF. CDR3 nucleotides: TGCGCCAGCAGCCCGGACCCGGGACAGGGGGCTCATACGCAGTATTTT. The chain recombines TRBV5-1 with TRBJ2-3; 12 bases are shared with TRBD1. CDR1 is SGHRS, CDR2 YFSETQ, per germline. After removal of 4 bases from V and 7 bases from J, the junction contained 10 bases not matched to a gene. This CDR3 comprises 16 residues.

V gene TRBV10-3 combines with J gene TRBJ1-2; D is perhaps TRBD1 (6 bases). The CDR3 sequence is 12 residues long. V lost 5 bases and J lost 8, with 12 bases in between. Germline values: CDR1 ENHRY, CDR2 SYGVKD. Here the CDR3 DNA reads TGTGCCATCAGTCAGGGGTTGGAGGGCTACACCTTC. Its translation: CAISQGLEGYTF.

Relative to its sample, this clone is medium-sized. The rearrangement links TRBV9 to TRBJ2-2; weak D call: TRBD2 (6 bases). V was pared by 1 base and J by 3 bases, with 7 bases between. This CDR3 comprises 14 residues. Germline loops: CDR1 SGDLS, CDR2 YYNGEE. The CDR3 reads CASSVSGDTGELFF. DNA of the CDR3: TGTGCCAGCAGCGTATCGGGGGACACCGGGGAGCTGTTTTTT.

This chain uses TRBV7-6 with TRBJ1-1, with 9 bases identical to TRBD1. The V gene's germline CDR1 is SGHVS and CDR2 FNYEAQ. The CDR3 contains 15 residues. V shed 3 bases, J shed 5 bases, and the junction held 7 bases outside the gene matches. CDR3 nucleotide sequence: TGTGCCAGCAGCTTTTTGTACAGGGGGCGGACTGAAGCTTTCTTT. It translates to CASSFLYRGRTEAFF.

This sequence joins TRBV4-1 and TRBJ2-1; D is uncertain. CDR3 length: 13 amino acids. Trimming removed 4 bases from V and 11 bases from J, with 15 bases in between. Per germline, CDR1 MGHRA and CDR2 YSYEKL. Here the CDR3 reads CASSLKTDTKQFF. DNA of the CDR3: TGCGCCAGCAGCCTGAAGACCGATACTAAGCAGTTCTTC.

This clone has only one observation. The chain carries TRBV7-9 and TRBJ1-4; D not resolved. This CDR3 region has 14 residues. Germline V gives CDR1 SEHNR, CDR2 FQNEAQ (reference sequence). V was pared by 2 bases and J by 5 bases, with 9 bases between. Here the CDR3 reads CASSLMGFNEKLFF. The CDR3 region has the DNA TGTGCCAGCAGCTTAATGGGCTTCAATGAAAAACTGTTTTTT.

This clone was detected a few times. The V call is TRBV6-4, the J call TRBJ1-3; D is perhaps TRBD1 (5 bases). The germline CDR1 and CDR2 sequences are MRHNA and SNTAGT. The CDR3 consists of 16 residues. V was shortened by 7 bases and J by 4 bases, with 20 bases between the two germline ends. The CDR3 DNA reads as TGTGCCAGCATAGAGCCCGTCGTGGGGCTCGGAAACACCATATATTTT. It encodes CASIEPVVGLGNTIYF.

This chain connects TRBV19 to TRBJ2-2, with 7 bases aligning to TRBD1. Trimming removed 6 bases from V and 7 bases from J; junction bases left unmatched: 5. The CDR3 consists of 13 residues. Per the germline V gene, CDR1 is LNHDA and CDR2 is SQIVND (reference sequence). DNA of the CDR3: TGTGCCAGTAGAACAGGGGTTTACGGGGAGCTGTTTTTT. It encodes CASRTGVYGELFF. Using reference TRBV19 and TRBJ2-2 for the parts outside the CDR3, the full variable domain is DGGITQSPKYLFRKEGQNVTLSCEQNLNHDAMYWYRQDPGQGLRLIYYSQIVNDFQKGDIAEGYSVSREKKESFPLTVTSAQKNPTAFYLCASRTGVYGELFFGEGSRLTVL.

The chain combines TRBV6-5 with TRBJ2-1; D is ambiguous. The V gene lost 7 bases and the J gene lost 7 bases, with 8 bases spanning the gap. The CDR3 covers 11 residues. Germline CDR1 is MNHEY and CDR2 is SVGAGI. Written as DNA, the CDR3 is TGTGCCAGCACCCGAGCTAATGAGCAGTTCTTC. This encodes CASTRANEQFF.

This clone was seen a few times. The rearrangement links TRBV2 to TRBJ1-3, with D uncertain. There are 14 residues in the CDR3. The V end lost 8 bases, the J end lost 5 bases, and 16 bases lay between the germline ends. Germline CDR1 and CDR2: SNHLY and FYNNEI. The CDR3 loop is CASRRETRRNTIYF. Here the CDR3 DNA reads TGTGCCAGCCGTCGGGAGACGAGGAGAAACACCATATATTTT.

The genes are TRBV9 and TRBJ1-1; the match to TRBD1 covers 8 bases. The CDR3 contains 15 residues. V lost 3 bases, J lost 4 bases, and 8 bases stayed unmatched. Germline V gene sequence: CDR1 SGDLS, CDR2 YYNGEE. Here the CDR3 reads CASSATPGQGTEAFF. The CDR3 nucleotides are TGTGCCAGCAGCGCGACCCCCGGACAGGGCACTGAAGCTTTCTTT.